This TCR beta chain comes out of a study of spatial heterogeneity in lung cancer. Study-level background: The study observed each unique TCR and UMI combination more than ten times on average in raw reads.

About this clonotype itself: Antigen unknown.

Time point given: sample taken at primary tumor resection. J lost 2 bases, V lost 2 bases, and 5 bases had no gene match. CDR3 length: 16 amino acids. CDR1 is ENHRY and CDR2 is SYGVKD in the germline V gene. From the 5' RACE reads, TCRdb called clonotypes with MiXCR, one entry per CDR3 protein. The repertoire holds roughly 15,000 distinct CDR3 sequences, under 7.5% seen once, with 8.9% in the top ten. Study conclusions and caveats: Tumor mutation counts were tracked by expanded intratumoral alpha and beta TCR counts.

This receptor was obtained from a male donor with early-stage non-small cell lung cancer. Specimen: lung tumor tissue, collected at surgery. This chain joins TRBV10-3 and TRBJ2-3, with 9 bases fitting TRBD2. CDR3 nucleotide sequence: TGTGCCATCAGTGAGGTAGCGGGAGTATCCACAGATACGCAGTATTTT. Protein sequence: CAISEVAGVSTDTQYF.